The T cell receptor (beta chain) described here comes from a study of cytomegalovirus exposure and HLA in healthy donors. Study findings and constraints: In a later analysis, several top co-occurrence clusters appeared linked to parvovirus B19, influenza, CMV and Epstein-Barr virus.

On this clone itself: Its antigen is not known.

The CDR3 loop spans 17 amino acids. Germline CDR1 is LNHNV and CDR2 is YYDKDF (reference sequence). V trimming: 0 bases; J trimming: 2 bases; junction bases outside the gene matches: 6. PCR was performed using 60 Vbeta and 13 Jbeta primers. The data were produced by immunoSEQ multiplex PCR, yet TCRdb's version contains in-frame clones alone and is incomplete. The table has under 150,000 clones, about 80% seen once. The sequenced sample consisted of PBMCs. This clonotype was sampled from a male donor in good health and CMV-seronegative. The V and J genes are TRBV15 and TRBJ2-1; 8 bases line up with TRBD1. CDR3 in DNA: TGTGCCACCAGCAGAGATTTTTTGGACAGGGCCTACAATGAGCAGTTCTTC. Its translation is CATSRDFLDRAYNEQFF.